The 18 T cell receptor beta chains below come from one sample, sequenced in a study of CD8+CD57+ T cells in acquired aplastic anemia. Only patients with CD8+CD57+ cell expansion on flow cytometry were chosen for sequencing. Investigators profiled TCR beta VDJ and CDR3 from genomic DNA template. MiXCR was run by TCRdb on the reads, yielding one entry per CDR3 protein. The sample has about 120,000 distinct CDR3 sequences, 40% seen once; the top ten hold around 2.7%. The sequenced sample consisted of sorted CD4+, CD8+, or CD8+CD57+ T cells (not recorded which) from PBMCs. The receptors come from a human donor with aplastic anemia.

This chain joins TRBV10-3 and TRBJ2-1; TRBD2 aligns across 8 bases. Germline V CDR1 and CDR2: ENHRY, SYGVKD. V lost 9 bases, J lost 0 bases, and 7 bases stayed unmatched. CDR3 length: 15 amino acids. The CDR3 here is CAITPRGGSYNEQFF. CDR3 nucleotide sequence: TGTGCCATTACGCCTCGGGGGGGCTCCTACAATGAGCAGTTCTTC.

V gene TRBV29-1 combines with J gene TRBJ2-7, with 8 nucleotides matching TRBD2. The CDR3 is made up of 13 amino acids. Germline V CDR1 and CDR2: SQVTM, ANQGSEA. The V gene end was trimmed by 7 bases and the J gene end by 3 bases; junction bases not matched to a gene: 8. The CDR3 nucleotides are TGCAGCGCCGGGAGGGGACTCGGCTACGAGCAGTACTTC. This encodes CSAGRGLGYEQYF.

This clonotype was found once. The rearrangement uses TRBV7-9 and TRBJ1-4; D is uncertain. This CDR3 is 14 amino acids long. Looked up from germline, CDR1 is SEHNR and CDR2 is FQNEAQ (reference sequence). The V end was cut by 6 bases, the J end by 0 bases, with 8 bases between. The CDR3 DNA reads as TGTGCCAGCAGTCAAACTACAACTAATGAAAAACTGTTTTTT. Its protein product is CASSQTTTNEKLFF.

Many counts were recorded for this clonotype. The genes are TRBV19 and TRBJ2-7; D is possibly TRBD2 (6 bases). The V gene lost 7 bases and the J gene lost 0 bases, with 10 bases spanning the gap. The CDR3 runs to 13 residues. The V gene's germline CDR1 is LNHDA and CDR2 SQIVND (reference sequence). This CDR3 is CASKGRSSYEQYF. CDR3 DNA: TGTGCCAGTAAGGGGAGGAGCTCCTACGAGCAGTACTTC.

This clonotype was seen at least ten times. The chain combines TRBV20-1 with TRBJ1-2; D might be TRBD1 (5 bases). The V gene's germline CDR1 is DFQATT and CDR2 SNEGSKA (reference sequence). V was trimmed by 6 bases and J by 4 bases, leaving 12 bases between them. The CDR3 contains 12 residues. DNA of the CDR3: TGCAGTGCGCCAGGGTTTAGCTATGGCTACACCTTC. Residues: CSAPGFSYGYTF.

CDR3 nucleotide sequence: TGCAGTCGGGACACTGAAGCTTTCTTT. Residues: CSRDTEAFF. The V and J genes are TRBV20-1 and TRBJ1-1, with D unclear. V lost 8 bases to trimming and J lost 3 bases, with 4 bases between them. CDR1 DFQATT and CDR2 SNEGSKA come from the germline V gene (reference sequence). The CDR3 loop spans 9 amino acids.

This clonotype was observed many times. The V and J genes are TRBV20-1 and TRBJ1-5; perhaps TRBD1 as D (6 bases). The CDR3 loop spans 13 amino acids. Germline CDR1 is DFQATT and CDR2 is SNEGSKA (reference sequence). V lost 6 bases to trimming and J lost 7 bases, with 16 bases between them. CDR3 DNA: TGCAGTGCAAGCGGGGCAGGGGTACAGCCCCAGCATTTT. This sequence encodes CSASGAGVQPQHF.

Regarding this clonotype: No conserved phenylalanine or tryptophan ends this CDR3, so it is likely a read error. The chain couples TRBV24-1 to TRBJ2-3, with D possibly TRBD1 on 5 matching bases. The CDR3 contains 12 residues. CDR1 and CDR2 from the germline V gene are KGHDR and SFDVKD. The CDR3: CATSDRADTQYY. In nucleotides, the CDR3 is TGTGCCACCAGTGACAGGGCAGATACACAGTATTAT.

J is TRBJ1-1 and V is TRBV9; D gene uncertain. CDR1 is SGDLS, CDR2 YYNGEE, per germline. V was trimmed by 3 bases and J by 8 bases, leaving 14 bases between them. There are 13 residues in the CDR3. CDR3 in DNA: TGTGCCAGCAGCGGAGACCGGGCTATCGAAGCTTTCTTT. It codes for CASSGDRAIEAFF.

This clonotype was detected ten times or more. This chain links TRBV7-2 with TRBJ2-7; tentatively, D is TRBD1 or TRBD2 (6 bases each). V shed 3 bases and J shed 1 base, with 10 bases lying between them. Germline-derived CDR1 and CDR2 are SGHTA and FQGNSA. This CDR3 region has 14 residues. CDR3 amino acids: CASSFLGGSYEQYF. The DNA of the CDR3 is TGTGCCAGCAGCTTTCTAGGGGGGTCCTACGAGCAGTACTTC.

The V and J genes are TRBV12-3 or TRBV12-4 and TRBJ2-2; D is unclear. Trimming took off 3 bases at V and 3 bases at J, with 14 bases between the two ends. The CDR3 totals 16 residues. The CDR3 DNA reads TGTGCCAGCAGTTTTGGACCTGTCGCGGACACCGGGGAGCTGTTTTTT. Translating gives CASSFGPVADTGELFF.

This clonotype was found many times. The chain employs TRBV6-1 and TRBJ1-6; D is undetermined. Looked up from germline, CDR1 is MNHNS and CDR2 is SASEGT. The CDR3 runs to 15 residues. The V gene lost 4 bases and the J gene lost 7 bases, with 14 bases spanning the gap. CDR3: CASSGRSRLNSPLHF. CDR3 nucleotides: TGTGCCAGCAGTGGCCGCAGCAGGCTCAATTCACCCCTCCACTTT.

This clonotype occurred many times. The junction and the germline gene differ at one end; a read error may be behind it. The chain recombines TRBV5-1 with TRBJ2-5, with D unresolved. The CDR3 contains 11 residues. Germline CDR1 SGHRS, CDR2 YFSETQ. The CDR3 sequence: CASSFEETQYF. In DNA, the CDR3 is TGTGCCAGCAGCTTTGAGGAGACCCAGTACTTC.

This clonotype was counted many times. The CDR3 DNA is TGCAGTGCTATGGGGTCTAGCGGGAACACCGGGGAGCTGTTTTTT. This translates into CSAMGSSGNTGELFF. The chain joins TRBV20-1 to TRBJ2-2; TRBD2 agrees at 7 bases. The CDR3 contains 15 residues. J was trimmed by 1 base and V by 4 bases; bases with no gene match: 6. CDR1 is DFQATT, CDR2 SNEGSKA, per germline (reference sequence).

There are a few counts of this clonotype. The V and J genes are TRBV9 and TRBJ1-4; D not certain. Looked up from germline, CDR1 is SGDLS and CDR2 is YYNGEE. The V end was cut by 3 bases, the J end by 5 bases, with 17 bases between. The CDR3 has 16 residues. The CDR3 loop reads CASSAHPGRANEKLFF. CDR3 bases: TGTGCCAGCAGCGCCCACCCGGGGAGGGCGAATGAAAAACTGTTTTTT.

This clonotype was counted ten times or more. The rearrangement joins TRBV9 to TRBJ1-2; TRBD1 matches 7 bases. With V trimmed by 6 bases and J by 8 bases, 13 bases remained unmatched. Germline V lookup: CDR1 SGDLS, CDR2 YYNGEE. This CDR3 spans 14 amino acids. In nucleotides, the CDR3 is TGTGCCAGCACCCAAGGGGAGGGGGCAGCAGGCTACACCTTC. It yields the protein CASTQGEGAAGYTF. The full variable domain, in which reference TRBV9 and TRBJ1-2 provide the parts outside the CDR3, is DSGVTQTPKHLITATGQRVTLRCSPRSGDLSVYWYQQSLDQGLQFLIQYYNGEERAKGNILERFSAQQFPDLHSELNLSSLELGDSALYFCASTQGEGAAGYTFGSGTRLTVV.

This chain uses TRBV7-6 with TRBJ2-5, with D perhaps TRBD2 (5 bases). The V gene's germline CDR1 is SGHVS and CDR2 FNYEAQ. This CDR3 has 14 residues. The V end lost 5 bases, the J end lost 9 bases, and 19 bases lay between the germline ends. In DNA, the CDR3 is TGTGCCAGCAGCCCCACTCCGGGATCCGAGGCCCAGTACTTC. Translation gives CASSPTPGSEAQYF.

This chain links TRBV24-1 with TRBJ2-7, with TRBD1 as a possible D gene (5 bases). Trimming removed 5 bases at V and 0 bases at J, with 10 bases between. The CDR3 is made up of 14 amino acids. Germline V gene data show CDR1 as KGHDR and CDR2 as SFDVKD. CDR3 sequence (DNA): TGTGCCACCAGTGCTCCGACAGTCTCCTACGAGCAGTACTTC. Its protein is CATSAPTVSYEQYF.